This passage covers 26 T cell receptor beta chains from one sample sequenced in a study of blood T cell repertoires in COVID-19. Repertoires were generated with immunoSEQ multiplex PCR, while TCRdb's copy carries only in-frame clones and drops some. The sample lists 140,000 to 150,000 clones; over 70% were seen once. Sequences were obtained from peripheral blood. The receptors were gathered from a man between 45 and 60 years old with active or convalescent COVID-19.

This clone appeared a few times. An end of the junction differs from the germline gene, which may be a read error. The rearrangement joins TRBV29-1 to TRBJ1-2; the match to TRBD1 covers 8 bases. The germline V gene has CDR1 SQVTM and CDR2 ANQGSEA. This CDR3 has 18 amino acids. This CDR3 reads CSVEAGQVYGEYNDGYTF. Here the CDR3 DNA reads TGCAGCGTTGAAGCGGGACAGGTCTACGGAGAGTATAACGATGGCTACACCTTC.

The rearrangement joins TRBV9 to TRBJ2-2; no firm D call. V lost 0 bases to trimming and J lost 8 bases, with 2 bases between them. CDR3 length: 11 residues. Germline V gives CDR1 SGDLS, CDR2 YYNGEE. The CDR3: CASSVAGELFF. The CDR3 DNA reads TGTGCCAGCAGCGTAGCGGGGGAGCTGTTTTTT.

CDR3 protein: CASSQGLAGGRGETQYF. CDR3 coding DNA: TGCGCCAGCAGCCAAGGACTAGCGGGAGGGAGGGGAGAGACCCAGTACTTC. The rearrangement uses TRBV4-1 and TRBJ2-5, with 14 nucleotides matching TRBD2. Per the germline V gene, CDR1 is MGHRA and CDR2 is YSYEKL. The CDR3 sequence is 17 residues long. J lost 4 bases, V lost 1 base, and 5 bases had no gene match.

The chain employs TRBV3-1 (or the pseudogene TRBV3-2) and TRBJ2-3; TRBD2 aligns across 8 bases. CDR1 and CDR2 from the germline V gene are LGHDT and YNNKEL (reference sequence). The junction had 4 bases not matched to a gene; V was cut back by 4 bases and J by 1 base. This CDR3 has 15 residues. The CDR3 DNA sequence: TGTGCCAGCAGCCCCGGGCGGGGGGGCACAGATACGCAGTATTTT. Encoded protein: CASSPGRGGTDTQYF.

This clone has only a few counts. The CDR3 DNA is TGTGCCAGCCGGGGGGGCTCTGGAAACACCATATATTTT. Translation: CASRGGSGNTIYF. The rearrangement joins TRBV9 to TRBJ1-3; weak D call: TRBD1 (5 bases). V was cut by 7 bases and J by 0 bases, with 8 bases left in between. Looked up from germline, CDR1 is SGDLS and CDR2 is YYNGEE. The CDR3 loop spans 13 amino acids.

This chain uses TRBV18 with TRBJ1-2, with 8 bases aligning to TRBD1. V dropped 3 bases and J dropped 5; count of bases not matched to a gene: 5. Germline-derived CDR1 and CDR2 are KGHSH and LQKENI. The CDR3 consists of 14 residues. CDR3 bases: TGTGCCAGCTCACCTCAGGGGGCCGGGTATGGCTACACCTTC. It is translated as CASSPQGAGYGYTF.

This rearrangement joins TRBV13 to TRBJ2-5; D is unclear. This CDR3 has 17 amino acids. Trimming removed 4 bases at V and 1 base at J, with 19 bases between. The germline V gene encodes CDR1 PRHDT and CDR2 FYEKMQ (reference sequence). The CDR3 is CASSSFSVTSGQETQYF. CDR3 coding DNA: TGTGCCAGCAGCTCCTTTTCCGTGACATCCGGCCAAGAGACCCAGTACTTC.

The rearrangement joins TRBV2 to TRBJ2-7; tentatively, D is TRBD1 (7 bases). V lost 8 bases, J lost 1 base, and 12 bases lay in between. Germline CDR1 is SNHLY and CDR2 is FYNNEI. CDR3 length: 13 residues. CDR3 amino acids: CASGEDRSYEQYF. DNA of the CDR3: TGTGCCAGCGGGGAGGACAGGTCCTACGAGCAGTACTTC. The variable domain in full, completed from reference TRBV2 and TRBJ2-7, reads EPEVTQTPSHQVTQMGQEVILRCVPISNHLYFYWYRQILGQKVEFLVSFYNNEISEKSEIFDDQFSVERPDGSNFTLKIRSTKLEDSAMYFCASGEDRSYEQYFGPGTRLTVT.

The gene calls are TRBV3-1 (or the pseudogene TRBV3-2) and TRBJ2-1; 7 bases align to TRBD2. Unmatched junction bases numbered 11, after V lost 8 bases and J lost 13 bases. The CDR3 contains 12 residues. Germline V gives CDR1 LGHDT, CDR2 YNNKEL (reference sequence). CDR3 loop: CASGGDYLDQFF. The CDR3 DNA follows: TGTGCCAGCGGAGGGGACTATTTGGATCAGTTCTTC.

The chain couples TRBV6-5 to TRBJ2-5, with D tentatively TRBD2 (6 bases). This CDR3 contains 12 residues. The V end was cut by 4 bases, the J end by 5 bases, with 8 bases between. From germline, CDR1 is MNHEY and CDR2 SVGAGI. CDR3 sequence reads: CASSSSVETQYF. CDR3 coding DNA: TGTGCCAGCAGTTCTAGCGTCGAGACCCAGTACTTC.

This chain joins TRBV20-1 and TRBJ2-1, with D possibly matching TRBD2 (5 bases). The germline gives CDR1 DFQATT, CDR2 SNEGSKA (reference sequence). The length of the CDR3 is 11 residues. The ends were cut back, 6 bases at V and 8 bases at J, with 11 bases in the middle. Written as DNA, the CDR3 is TGCAGTGCCCTGGACTTCGATGAGCAGTTCTTC. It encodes CSALDFDEQFF.

The CDR3 DNA sequence: TGCGCCAGCAGAGACGGGAGCTCCTACAATGAGCAGTTCTTC. Amino acids: CASRDGSSYNEQFF. The chain carries TRBV5-1 and TRBJ2-1; maybe TRBD2 (6 bases). CDR1 and CDR2 (germline): SGHRS, YFSETQ. CDR3 size: 14 residues. With 5 bases removed from V and 0 bases from J, the gap between germline ends came to 9 bases.

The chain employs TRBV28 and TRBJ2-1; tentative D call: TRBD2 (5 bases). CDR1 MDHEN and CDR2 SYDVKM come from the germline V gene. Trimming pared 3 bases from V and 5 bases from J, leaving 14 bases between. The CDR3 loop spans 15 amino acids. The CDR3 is CASSFRLALHNEQFF. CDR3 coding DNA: TGTGCCAGCAGTTTCCGCCTAGCTCTCCACAATGAGCAGTTCTTC.

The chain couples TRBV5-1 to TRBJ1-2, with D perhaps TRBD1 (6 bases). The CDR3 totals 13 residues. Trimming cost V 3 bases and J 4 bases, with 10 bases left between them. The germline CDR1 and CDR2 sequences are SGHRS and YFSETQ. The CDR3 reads CASSWDTAYGYTF. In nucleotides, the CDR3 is TGCGCCAGCAGCTGGGACACAGCCTATGGCTACACCTTC.

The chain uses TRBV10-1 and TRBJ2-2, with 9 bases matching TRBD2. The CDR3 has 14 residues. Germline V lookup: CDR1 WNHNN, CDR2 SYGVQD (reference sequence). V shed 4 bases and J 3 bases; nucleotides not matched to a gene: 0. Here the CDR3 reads CASSASGDTGELFF. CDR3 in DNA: TGCGCCAGCAGTGCTAGCGGGGACACCGGGGAGCTGTTTTTT.

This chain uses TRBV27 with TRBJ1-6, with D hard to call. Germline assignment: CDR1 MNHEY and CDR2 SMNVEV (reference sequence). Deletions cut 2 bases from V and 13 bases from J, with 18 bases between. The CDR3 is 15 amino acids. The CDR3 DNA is TGTGCCAGCAGTTTAGGTGGCGAGGGCGAGTTCCCCCTCCACTTT. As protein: CASSLGGEGEFPLHF.

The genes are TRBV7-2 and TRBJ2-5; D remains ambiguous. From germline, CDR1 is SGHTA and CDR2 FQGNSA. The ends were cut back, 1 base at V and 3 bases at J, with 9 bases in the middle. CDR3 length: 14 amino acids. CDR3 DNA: TGTGCCAGCAGCTTAGTAGGAGAAGAAGAGACCCAGTACTTC. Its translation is CASSLVGEEETQYF.

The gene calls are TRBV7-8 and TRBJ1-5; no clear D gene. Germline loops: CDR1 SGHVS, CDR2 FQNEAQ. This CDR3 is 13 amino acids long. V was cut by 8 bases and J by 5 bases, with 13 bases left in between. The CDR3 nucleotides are TGTGCCAGCCTTGTAGCGGCCGATCAGCCCCAGCATTTT. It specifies CASLVAADQPQHF.

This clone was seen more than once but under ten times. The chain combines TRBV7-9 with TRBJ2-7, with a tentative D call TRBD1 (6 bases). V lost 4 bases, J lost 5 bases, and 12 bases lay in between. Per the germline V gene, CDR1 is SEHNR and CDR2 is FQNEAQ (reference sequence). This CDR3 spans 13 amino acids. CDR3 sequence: CASSSTGLHEQYF. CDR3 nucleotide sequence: TGTGCCAGCAGCTCAACAGGGCTCCACGAGCAGTACTTC.

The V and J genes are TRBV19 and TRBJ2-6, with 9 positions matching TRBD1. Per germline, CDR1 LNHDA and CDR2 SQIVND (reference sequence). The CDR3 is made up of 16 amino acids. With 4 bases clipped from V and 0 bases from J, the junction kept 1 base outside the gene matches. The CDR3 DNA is TGTGCCAGTAGTACGACAGGGGGCTCTGGGGCCAACGTCCTGACTTTC. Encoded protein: CASSTTGGSGANVLTF.

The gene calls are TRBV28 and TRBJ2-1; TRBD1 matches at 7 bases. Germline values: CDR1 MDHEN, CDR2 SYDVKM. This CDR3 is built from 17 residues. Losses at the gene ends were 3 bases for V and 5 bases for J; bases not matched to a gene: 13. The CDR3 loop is CASSFPPSGQPDNEQFF. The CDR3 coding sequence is TGTGCCAGCAGTTTTCCCCCCTCGGGACAGCCTGACAATGAGCAGTTCTTC.

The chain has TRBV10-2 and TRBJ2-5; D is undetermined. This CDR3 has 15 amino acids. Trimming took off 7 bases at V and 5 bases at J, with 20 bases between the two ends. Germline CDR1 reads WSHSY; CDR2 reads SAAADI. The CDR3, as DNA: TGCGCCAGCATAGCCGAGGAACTATCGTGGGAGACCCAGTACTTC. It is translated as CASIAEELSWETQYF.

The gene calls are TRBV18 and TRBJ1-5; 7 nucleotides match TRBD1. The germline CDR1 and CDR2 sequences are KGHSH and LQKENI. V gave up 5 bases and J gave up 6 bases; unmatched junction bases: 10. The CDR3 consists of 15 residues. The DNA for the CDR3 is TGTGCCAGCTCATCGGTAACAGGGGTGGCTCAGCCCCAGCATTTT. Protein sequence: CASSSVTGVAQPQHF.

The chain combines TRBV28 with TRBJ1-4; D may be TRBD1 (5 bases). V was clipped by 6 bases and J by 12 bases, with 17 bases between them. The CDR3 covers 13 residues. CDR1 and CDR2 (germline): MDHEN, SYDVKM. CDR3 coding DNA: TGTGCCAGCAGCCCCTCTGACAGAGCGCAACTGTTTTTT. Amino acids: CASSPSDRAQLFF.

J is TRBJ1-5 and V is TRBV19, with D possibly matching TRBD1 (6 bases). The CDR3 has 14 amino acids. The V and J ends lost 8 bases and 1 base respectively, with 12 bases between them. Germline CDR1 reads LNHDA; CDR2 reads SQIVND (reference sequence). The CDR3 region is CASLQGWSNQPQHF. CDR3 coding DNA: TGTGCCAGTTTACAGGGATGGAGCAATCAGCCCCAGCATTTT.

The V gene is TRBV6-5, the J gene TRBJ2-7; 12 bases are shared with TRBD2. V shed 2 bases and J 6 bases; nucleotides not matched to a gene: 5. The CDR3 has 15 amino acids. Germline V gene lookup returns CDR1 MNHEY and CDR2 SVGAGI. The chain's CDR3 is CASSYRLAGASEQYF. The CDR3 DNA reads TGTGCCAGCAGTTACCGACTAGCGGGAGCTTCCGAGCAGTACTTC.